The 21 T cell receptor beta chains below were found in one sample sequenced in a study of blood T cell repertoires in COVID-19. Measured with immunoSEQ multiplex PCR; TCRdb has only the in-frame clones, and not every one. The top ten hold around a tenth of the sample, which has some 160,000 clones, approximately 87% seen once. Sequenced material: peripheral blood. All receptors derive from a woman aged 70 to 79 with COVID-19, enrolled during active disease.

This clone was found a few times. This chain connects TRBV5-1 to TRBJ1-2, with TRBD1 matching 9 bases. This CDR3 contains 15 residues. The germline CDR1 and CDR2 sequences are SGHRS and YFSETQ. V shed 7 bases and J 4 bases; nucleotides not matched to a gene: 11. The chain's CDR3 is CASRVGGQGTYGYTF. CDR3 nucleotide sequence: TGCGCCAGCCGCGTCGGAGGACAGGGGACCTATGGCTACACCTTC.

The chain joins TRBV5-4 to TRBJ1-2; D call uncertain. The germline V gene encodes CDR1 SGHNT and CDR2 YYREEE (reference sequence). The CDR3 is made up of 13 amino acids. Deletions cut 5 bases from V and 5 bases from J, with 13 bases between. CDR3 DNA sequence: TGTGCCAGCAGTCGGGGAGCGGAGTATGGCTACACCTTC. Its protein is CASSRGAEYGYTF.

The chain joins TRBV30 to TRBJ2-7; D gene ambiguous. The V end lost 0 bases, the J end lost 3 bases, and 6 bases lay between the germline ends. This CDR3 is 12 amino acids long. In germline, CDR1 is GTSNPN, CDR2 SVGIG (reference sequence). For the CDR3, the DNA is TGTGCCTGGAGTGTATCCGGCTACGAGCAGTACTTC. This encodes CAWSVSGYEQYF. The whole variable domain, filled in from reference TRBV30 and TRBJ2-7, reads SQTIHQWPATLVQPVGSPLSLECTVEGTSNPNLYWYRQAAGRGLQLLFYSVGIGQISSEVPQNLSASRPQDRQFILSSKKLLLSDSGFYLCAWSVSGYEQYFGPGTRLTVT.

The chain couples TRBV2 to TRBJ1-5, with D unresolved. This CDR3 is built from 14 residues. Trimming removed 1 base from V and 3 bases from J, with 7 bases in between. Germline lookup yields CDR1 SNHLY and CDR2 FYNNEI. CDR3 sequence reads: CASSEGTVNQPQHF. In DNA, the CDR3 is TGTGCCAGCAGTGAAGGTACAGTCAATCAGCCCCAGCATTTT.

V is TRBV4-1 and J is TRBJ1-4; D is unresolved. Per the germline V gene, CDR1 is MGHRA and CDR2 is YSYEKL. This CDR3 comprises 14 residues. Trimming stripped 1 base from V and 5 bases from J, with 8 bases between. The chain's CDR3 is CASSQGEENEKLFF. The CDR3 region has the DNA TGCGCCAGCAGCCAAGGAGAAGAGAATGAAAAACTGTTTTTT.

The chain recombines TRBV27 with TRBJ2-7; 9 bases match TRBD1. The CDR3 totals 17 residues. V was pared by 2 bases and J by 0 bases, with 8 bases of the junction left unmatched. From germline, CDR1 is MNHEY and CDR2 SMNVEV (reference sequence). CDR3 coding DNA: TGTGCCAGCAGTTTAAGTCCCGGGACAGGGAGCTCCTACGAGCAGTACTTC. This sequence encodes CASSLSPGTGSSYEQYF.

The chain is built from TRBV19 and TRBJ1-3; D remains unclear. V lost 11 bases, J lost 4 bases, and 9 bases lay in between. Per the germline V gene, CDR1 is LNHDA and CDR2 is SQIVND (reference sequence). The CDR3 covers 11 residues. The CDR3 bases are TGTGCCGGGGAGGTCGGAAACACCATATATTTT. It codes for CAGEVGNTIYF. The whole variable domain, remainder taken from reference TRBV19 and TRBJ1-3, is DGGITQSPKYLFRKEGQNVTLSCEQNLNHDAMYWYRQDPGQGLRLIYYSQIVNDFQKGDIAEGYSVSREKKESFPLTVTSAQKNPTAFYLCAGEVGNTIYFGEGSWLTVV.

The V and J genes are TRBV5-1 and TRBJ1-1; D may be TRBD1 (6 bases). The CDR3 has 13 amino acids. CDR1 is SGHRS and CDR2 is YFSETQ in the germline V gene. V lost 4 bases to trimming and J lost 5 bases, with 12 bases between them. For the CDR3, the DNA is TGCGCCAGCAGCGGTGACAGGTTGACTGAAGCTTTCTTT. Residues: CASSGDRLTEAFF.

The chain has TRBV27 and TRBJ2-2; D gene uncertain. This CDR3 spans 16 amino acids. Germline V lookup: CDR1 MNHEY, CDR2 SMNVEV (reference sequence). The V and J ends lost 6 bases and 0 bases respectively, with 14 bases between them. The CDR3 loop reads CASRTAGSSNTGELFF. The CDR3 nucleotides are TGTGCCAGCAGAACAGCTGGATCCTCGAACACCGGGGAGCTGTTTTTT.

J is TRBJ1-2 and V is TRBV5-8; TRBD1 matches 7 bases. This CDR3 has 11 residues. J gave up 8 bases and V 6 bases, and 4 bases lay outside the gene matches. Per germline, CDR1 SGHTS and CDR2 YDEGEE. CDR3 region: CASNRQGGYTF. CDR3 bases: TGTGCCAGCAATCGACAGGGCGGCTACACCTTC. Variable domain in full (rest from reference TRBV5-8 and TRBJ1-2): EAGVTQSPTHLIKTRGQQATLRCSPISGHTSVYWYQQALGLGLQFLLWYDEGEERNRGNFPPRFSGRQFPNYSSELNVNALELEDSALYLCASNRQGGYTFGSGTRLTVV.

This chain joins TRBV14 and TRBJ1-3; TRBD1 matches 7 bases. This CDR3 region has 20 residues. Trimming took 2 bases from V and 4 from J; bases not matched to a gene: 20. The germline V gene encodes CDR1 SGHDN and CDR2 FVKESK. CDR3 DNA sequence: TGTGCCAGCAGCCAACATACGGGTCGGGACAGCTTCAAATCGGGAAACACCATATATTTT. Translation: CASSQHTGRDSFKSGNTIYF.

This clone was counted once. The chain's CDR3 is CASSPLAGGPYEQYF. The DNA for the CDR3 is TGTGCCAGCTCACCCCTGGCAGGGGGCCCTTACGAGCAGTACTTC. V and J are TRBV18 and TRBJ2-7; TRBD1 matches 8 bases. Germline trimming cut 3 bases from V and 4 bases from J; bases unmatched to any gene: 8. The CDR3 is 15 residues long. Per germline, CDR1 KGHSH and CDR2 LQKENI.

This chain uses TRBV5-1 with TRBJ2-7; TRBD1 matches 8 bases. The CDR3 spans 14 residues. The germline gives CDR1 SGHRS, CDR2 YFSETQ. The ends lost 3 bases at V and 2 bases at J; junction bases unmatched: 4. The CDR3 region is CASSWGTGPYEQYF. DNA for the CDR3: TGCGCCAGCAGCTGGGGGACAGGCCCCTACGAGCAGTACTTC. The complete variable domain, with remaining parts taken from reference TRBV5-1 and TRBJ2-7, reads KAGVTQTPRYLIKTRGQQVTLSCSPISGHRSVSWYQQTPGQGLQFLFEYFSETQRNKGNFPGRFSGRQFSNSRSEMNVSTLELGDSALYLCASSWGTGPYEQYFGPGTRLTVT.

The chain uses TRBV28 and TRBJ1-2, with a tentative D call TRBD1 (5 bases). Germline V gives CDR1 MDHEN, CDR2 SYDVKM. V was shortened by 3 bases and J by 3 bases, with 14 bases between the two germline ends. The CDR3 has 15 amino acids. The DNA for the CDR3 is TGTGCCAGCAGTTTGGGGGGAACGGCCCACTATGGCTACACCTTC. Amino acids: CASSLGGTAHYGYTF.

The rearrangement joins TRBV5-5 to TRBJ1-5; TRBD1 is a possible D gene (5 bases). Deletions cut 1 base from V and 4 bases from J, with 9 bases between. This CDR3 is built from 14 residues. Germline-derived CDR1 and CDR2 are SGHKS and YYEKEE (reference sequence). CDR3 residues: CASSLWGTNQPQHF. CDR3 sequence (DNA): TGTGCCAGCAGCTTGTGGGGGACTAATCAGCCCCAGCATTTT.

This clone was seen many times. This sample also contains other DNA sequences that code for the same CDR3. V gene TRBV5-4 combines with J gene TRBJ2-7; 7 nucleotides agree with TRBD1. In germline, CDR1 is SGHNT, CDR2 YYREEE (reference sequence). Trimming at V came to 0 bases and at J to 2 bases, leaving 5 bases not matched to a gene. This CDR3 has 15 amino acids. DNA of the CDR3: TGTGCCAGCAGCTTGGACAGGGGACAAACCTACGAGCAGTACTTC. This sequence encodes CASSLDRGQTYEQYF.

V usage is TRBV6-5 and J usage is TRBJ1-3, with a possible D match to TRBD1 (6 bases). CDR3 length equals 14 residues. Per germline, CDR1 MNHEY and CDR2 SVGAGI. The V end lost 5 bases, the J end lost 4 bases, and 12 bases lay between the germline ends. This chain's CDR3 is CASSNRDHGNTIYF. In DNA, the CDR3 is TGTGCCAGCAGTAACAGGGACCACGGAAACACCATATATTTT.

The CDR3 DNA reads as TGTGCCAGCAGCTTACGCGATAGCGGGGGCCACAATGAGCAGTTCTTC. As protein: CASSLRDSGGHNEQFF. The chain couples TRBV7-8 to TRBJ2-1; TRBD2 aligns across 9 bases. There are 16 residues in the CDR3. CDR1 and CDR2 (germline): SGHVS, FQNEAQ. V lost 2 bases, J lost 5 bases, and 7 bases stayed unmatched. The whole variable domain, remainder taken from reference TRBV7-8 and TRBJ2-1, is GAGVSQSPRYKVAKRGQDVALRCDPISGHVSLFWYQQALGQGPEFLTYFQNEAQLDKSGLPSDRFFAERPEGSVSTLKIQRTQQEDSAVYLCASSLRDSGGHNEQFFGPGTRLTVL.

The CDR3 loop is CASSEVGAGFYGYTF. Written as DNA, the CDR3 is TGTGCCAGCAGTGAAGTGGGGGCAGGATTTTATGGCTACACCTTC. The V call is TRBV7-9, the J call TRBJ1-2; the D gene is possibly TRBD1 (6 bases). Germline CDR1 is SEHNR and CDR2 is FQNEAQ (reference sequence). CDR3 size: 15 residues. V was cut by 6 bases and J by 5 bases, with 19 bases left in between.

A word on this clone: A much larger clone is a single base away; this may be a read error. The same CDR3 arises from other DNA sequences in this sample as well. The chain links TRBV5-4 to TRBJ2-7; 7 bases match TRBD1. From germline, CDR1 is SGHNT and CDR2 YYREEE (reference sequence). Unmatched junction bases numbered 5, after V lost 0 bases and J lost 2 bases. CDR3 size: 15 residues. The CDR3 is CASSLDRGQTYEQYF. Written as DNA, the CDR3 is TGTGCCAGCAGCTTGGACAGGGGTCAGACCTACGAGCAGTACTTC.

This chain joins TRBV9 and TRBJ2-1, with 7 positions matching TRBD2. The ends lost 4 bases at V and 4 bases at J; junction bases unmatched: 11. The germline V gene has CDR1 SGDLS and CDR2 YYNGEE. This CDR3 is built from 16 residues. CDR3 sequence (DNA): TGTGCCAGCAGCCCCCGGACTAGACGAGATTACAATGAGCAGTTCTTC. Translated: CASSPRTRRDYNEQFF.